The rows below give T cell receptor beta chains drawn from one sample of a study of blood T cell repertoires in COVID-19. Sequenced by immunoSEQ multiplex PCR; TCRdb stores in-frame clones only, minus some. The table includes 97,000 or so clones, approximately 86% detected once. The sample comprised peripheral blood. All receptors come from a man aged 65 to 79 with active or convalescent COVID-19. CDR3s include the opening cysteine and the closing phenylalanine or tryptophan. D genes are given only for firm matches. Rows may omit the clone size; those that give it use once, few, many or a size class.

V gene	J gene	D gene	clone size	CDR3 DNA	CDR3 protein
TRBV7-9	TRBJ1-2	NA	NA	TGTGCCAGCAGCCCAGAGACAGGATATTTTGGCTACACCTTC	CASSPETGYFGYTF
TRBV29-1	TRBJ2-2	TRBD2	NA	TGCAGCGTGACCCGGGGGGGCCGCACCGGGGAGCTGTTTTTT	CSVTRGGRTGELFF
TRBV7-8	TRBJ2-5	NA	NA	TGTGCCAGCAGCTTAGACAGGAAAGAGACCCAGTACTTC	CASSLDRKETQYF
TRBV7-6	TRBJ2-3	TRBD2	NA	TGTGCCAGCAGCCCGCGGGGGACAGATACGCAGTATTTT	CASSPRGTDTQYF
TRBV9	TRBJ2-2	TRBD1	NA	TGTGCCAGCAGCCCCAGACAGGGGGCAACCGGGGAGCTGTTTTTT	CASSPRQGATGELFF
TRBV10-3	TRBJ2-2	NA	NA	TGTGCCATCAGCGTACAGGGCTCCGGGGAGCTGTTTTTT	CAISVQGSGELFF
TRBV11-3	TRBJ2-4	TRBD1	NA	TGTGCCAGCTCATGGGGACAGGGCATCATTCAGTACTTC	CASSWGQGIIQYF
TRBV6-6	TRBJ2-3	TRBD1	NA	TGTGCCAGCAGTTACTCGAGGACAGGTTCCACAGATACGCAGTATTTT	CASSYSRTGSTDTQYF
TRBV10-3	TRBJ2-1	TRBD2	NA	TGTGCCATCAAGGGCGGGGGGGCCATCAATGAGCAGTTCTTC	CAIKGGGAINEQFF
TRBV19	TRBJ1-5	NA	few	TGTGCCAGTAGTATCCTGACGGGTAATCAGCCCCAGCATTTT	CASSILTGNQPQHF
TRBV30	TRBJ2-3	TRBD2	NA	TGTGCCTGGAGTGTCGCGGGGGGCACAGATACGCAGTATTTT	CAWSVAGGTDTQYF
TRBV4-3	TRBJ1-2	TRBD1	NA	TGCGCCAGCAGCCAGGACAGGGGTGGCTATGGCTACACCTTC	CASSQDRGGYGYTF
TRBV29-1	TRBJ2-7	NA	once	TGCAGCATTGAGAACAGGGCGACGGGCTACGAGCAGTACTTC	CSIENRATGYEQYF
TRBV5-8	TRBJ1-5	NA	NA	TGTGCCAGCAGCTTTGGTCAGACAAGCAATCAGCCCCAGCATTTT	CASSFGQTSNQPQHF
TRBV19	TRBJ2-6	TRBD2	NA	TGTGCCAGTAGACTAGCGGCCTCTGGGGCCAACGTCCTGACTTTC	CASRLAASGANVLTF
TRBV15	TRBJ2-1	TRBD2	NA	TGTGCCACCAAGCAAACTAGCGGGGGGGCCGGTGAGCAGTTCTTC	CATKQTSGGAGEQFF
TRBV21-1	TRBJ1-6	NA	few	TGTGCCAGCAGCAAAGGGAGAACGGGTTCACCCCTCCACTTT	CASSKGRTGSPLHF
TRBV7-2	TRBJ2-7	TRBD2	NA	TGTGCCAGCAGAGCCGTTGGCGGGGGGAACTACGAGCAGTACTTC	CASRAVGGGNYEQYF
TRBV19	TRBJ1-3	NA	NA	TGTGCCAGTAATCCCACCTGGACAGCTGGAAACACCATATATTTT	CASNPTWTAGNTIYF
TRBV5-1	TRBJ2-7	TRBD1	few	TGCGCCAGCAGCTTGGGACAGGGGTCCTACGAGCAGTACTTC	CASSLGQGSYEQYF
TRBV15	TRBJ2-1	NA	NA	TGTGCCACCAGCAGACCGGCGGGGACCGCTTACAATGAGCAGTTCTTC	CATSRPAGTAYNEQFF
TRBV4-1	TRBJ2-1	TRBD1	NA	TGCGCCAGCAGCCAACGGGACAGCTCAGCCTACAATGAGCAGTTCTTC	CASSQRDSSAYNEQFF
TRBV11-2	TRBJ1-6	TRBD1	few	TGTGCCAGCAGCTTATTGGAGACAGGGTGGAATTCACCCCTCCACTTT	CASSLLETGWNSPLHF
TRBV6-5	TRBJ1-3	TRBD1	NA	TGTGCCAGCAGCCCGGGACAGGGGTCTGGAAACACCATATATTTT	CASSPGQGSGNTIYF
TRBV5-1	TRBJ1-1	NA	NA	TGCGCCAGCAGCTTGGACGGAGATGGCACTGAAGCTTTCTTT	CASSLDGDGTEAFF
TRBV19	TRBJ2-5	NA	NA	TGTGCCAGTAGCGGGGGGCCGGGAGAGACCCAGTACTTC	CASSGGPGETQYF
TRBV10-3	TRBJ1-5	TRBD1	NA	TGTGCCATCGACCCAGGGGGCGCGGGACAGCCCCAGCATTTT	CAIDPGGAGQPQHF
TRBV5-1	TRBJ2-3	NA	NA	TGCGCCAGCAGCCCCCAGGGCCAGGGGAAATATACGCAGTATTTT	CASSPQGQGKYTQYF
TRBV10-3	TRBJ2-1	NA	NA	TGTGCCATCAGTGTAGGTCAGGCTCGCAATGAGCAGTTCTTC	CAISVGQARNEQFF
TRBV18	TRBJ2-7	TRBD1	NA	TGTGCCAGCTCACGTACGACAGGGGGAAACTACGAGCAGTACTTC	CASSRTTGGNYEQYF
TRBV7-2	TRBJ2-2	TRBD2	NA	TGTGCCAGCAGCTTAGTCGCTAGCGGGGGCCTGAACACCGGGGAGCTGTTTTTT	CASSLVASGGLNTGELFF